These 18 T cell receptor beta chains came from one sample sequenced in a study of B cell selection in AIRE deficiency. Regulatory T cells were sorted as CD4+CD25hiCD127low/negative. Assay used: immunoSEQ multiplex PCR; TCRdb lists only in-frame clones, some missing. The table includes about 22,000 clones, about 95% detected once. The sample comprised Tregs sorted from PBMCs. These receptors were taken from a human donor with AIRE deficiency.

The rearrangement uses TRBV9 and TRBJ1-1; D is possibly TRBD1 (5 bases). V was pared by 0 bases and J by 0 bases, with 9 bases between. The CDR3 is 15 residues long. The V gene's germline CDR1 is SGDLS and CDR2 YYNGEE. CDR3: CASSVGQNMNTEAFF. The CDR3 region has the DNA TGTGCCAGCAGCGTAGGACAGAACATGAACACTGAAGCTTTCTTT.

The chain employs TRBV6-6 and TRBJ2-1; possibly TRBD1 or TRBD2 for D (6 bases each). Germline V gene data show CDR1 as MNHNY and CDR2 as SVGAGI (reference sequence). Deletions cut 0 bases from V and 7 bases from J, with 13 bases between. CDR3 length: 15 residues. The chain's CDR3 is CASSYSKGGWNEQFF. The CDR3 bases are TGTGCCAGCAGTTACTCGAAGGGGGGATGGAATGAGCAGTTCTTC.

The CDR3 is CASLPDYSYNEQFF. In DNA form, the CDR3 reads TGTGCCAGCCTTCCCGACTACTCGTACAATGAGCAGTTCTTC. The rearrangement joins TRBV27 to TRBJ2-1; D possibly corresponds to TRBD2 (5 bases). CDR3 length: 14 residues. Germline V CDR1 and CDR2: MNHEY, SMNVEV (reference sequence). Trimming removed 8 bases at V and 4 bases at J, with 15 bases between.

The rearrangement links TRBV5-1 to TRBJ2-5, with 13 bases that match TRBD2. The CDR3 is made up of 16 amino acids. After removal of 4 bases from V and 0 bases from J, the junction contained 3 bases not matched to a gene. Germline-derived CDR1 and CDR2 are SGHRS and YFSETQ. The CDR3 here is CASSRTSGGYQETQYF. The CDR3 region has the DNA TGCGCCAGCAGCCGGACTAGCGGGGGTTACCAAGAGACCCAGTACTTC.

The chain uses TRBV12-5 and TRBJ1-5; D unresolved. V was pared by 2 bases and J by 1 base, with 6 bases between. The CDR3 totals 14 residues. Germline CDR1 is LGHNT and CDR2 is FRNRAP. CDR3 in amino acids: CASGLLWSNQPQHF. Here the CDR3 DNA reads TGTGCTAGTGGTTTGCTCTGGAGCAATCAGCCCCAGCATTTT. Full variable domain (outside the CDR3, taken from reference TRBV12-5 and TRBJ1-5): DARVTQTPRHKVTEMGQEVTMRCQPILGHNTVFWYRQTMMQGLELLAYFRNRAPLDDSGMPKDRFSAEMPDATLATLKIQPSEPRDSAVYFCASGLLWSNQPQHFGDGTRLSIL.

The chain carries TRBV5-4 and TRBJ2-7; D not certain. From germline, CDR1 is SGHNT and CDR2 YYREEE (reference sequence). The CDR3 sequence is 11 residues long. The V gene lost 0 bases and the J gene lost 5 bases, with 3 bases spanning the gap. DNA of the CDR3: TGTGCCAGCAGCTTGGGGAACGAGCAGTACTTC. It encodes CASSLGNEQYF. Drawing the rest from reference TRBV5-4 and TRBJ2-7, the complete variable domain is ETGVTQSPTHLIKTRGQQVTLRCSSQSGHNTVSWYQQALGQGPQFIFQYYREEENGRGNFPPRFSGLQFPNYSSELNVNALELDDSALYLCASSLGNEQYFGPGTRLTVT.

In nucleotides, the CDR3 is TGTGCCAGTAGTAGACCGGGACAGGGACGGGAGCTGTTTTTT. It encodes CASSRPGQGRELFF. The V gene is TRBV19, the J gene TRBJ2-2, with 9 bases identical to TRBD1. Germline CDR1 and CDR2: LNHDA and SQIVND (reference sequence). V lost 4 bases to trimming and J lost 9 bases; unmatched junction nucleotides: 6. There are 14 residues in the CDR3. Using reference TRBV19 and TRBJ2-2 for the parts outside the CDR3, the full variable domain is DGGITQSPKYLFRKEGQNVTLSCEQNLNHDAMYWYRQDPGQGLRLIYYSQIVNDFQKGDIAEGYSVSREKKESFPLTVTSAQKNPTAFYLCASSRPGQGRELFFGEGSRLTVL.

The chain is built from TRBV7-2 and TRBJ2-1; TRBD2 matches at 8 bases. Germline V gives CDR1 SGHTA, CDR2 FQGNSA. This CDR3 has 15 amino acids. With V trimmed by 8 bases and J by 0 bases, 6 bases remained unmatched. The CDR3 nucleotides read TGTGCCAGCGGGCTGAGCGGGAGCTCCTACAATGAGCAGTTCTTC. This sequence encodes CASGLSGSSYNEQFF.

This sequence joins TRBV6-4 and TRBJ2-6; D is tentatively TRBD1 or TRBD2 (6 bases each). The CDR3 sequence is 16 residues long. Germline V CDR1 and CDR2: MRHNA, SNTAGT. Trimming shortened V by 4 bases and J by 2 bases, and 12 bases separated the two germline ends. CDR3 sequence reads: CASSVEGGPGANVLTF. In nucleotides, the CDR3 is TGTGCCAGCAGTGTGGAAGGGGGGCCTGGGGCCAACGTCCTGACTTTC.

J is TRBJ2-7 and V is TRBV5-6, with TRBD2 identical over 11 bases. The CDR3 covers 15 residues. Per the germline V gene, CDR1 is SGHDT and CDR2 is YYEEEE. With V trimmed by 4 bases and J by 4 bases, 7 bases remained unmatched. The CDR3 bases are TGTGCCAGCAGCCCACCGGGACTAGCGGTTTACGAGCAGTACTTC. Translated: CASSPPGLAVYEQYF.

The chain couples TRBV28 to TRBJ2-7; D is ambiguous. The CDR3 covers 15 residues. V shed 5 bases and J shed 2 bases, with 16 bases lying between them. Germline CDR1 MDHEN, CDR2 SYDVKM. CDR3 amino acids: CASSPAVLSPYEQYF. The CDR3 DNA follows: TGTGCCAGCAGTCCCGCAGTTTTAAGCCCCTACGAGCAGTACTTC.

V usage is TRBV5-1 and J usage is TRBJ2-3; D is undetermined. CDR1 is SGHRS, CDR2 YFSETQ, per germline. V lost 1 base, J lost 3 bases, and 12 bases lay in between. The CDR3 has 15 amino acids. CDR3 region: CASSLLLGVTDTQYF. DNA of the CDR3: TGCGCCAGCAGCTTGCTTCTTGGCGTTACAGATACGCAGTATTTT. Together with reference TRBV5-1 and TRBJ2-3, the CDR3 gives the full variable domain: KAGVTQTPRYLIKTRGQQVTLSCSPISGHRSVSWYQQTPGQGLQFLFEYFSETQRNKGNFPGRFSGRQFSNSRSEMNVSTLELGDSALYLCASSLLLGVTDTQYFGPGTRLTVL.

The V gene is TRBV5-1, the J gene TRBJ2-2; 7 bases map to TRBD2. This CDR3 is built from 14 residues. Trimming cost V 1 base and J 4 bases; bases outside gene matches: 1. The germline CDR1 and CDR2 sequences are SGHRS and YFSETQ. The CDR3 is CASSLSGGTGELFF. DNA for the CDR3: TGCGCCAGCAGCTTGTCGGGAGGCACCGGGGAGCTGTTTTTT.

CDR3 nucleotides: TGTGCTAGTGGTTTGGGAGTTCTAGCGGCTAGCACAGATACGCAGTATTTT. As protein: CASGLGVLAASTDTQYF. The gene calls are TRBV12-5 and TRBJ2-3; TRBD2 agrees at 7 bases. CDR3 length: 17 residues. Germline CDR1 is LGHNT and CDR2 is FRNRAP. The ends lost 1 base at V and 0 bases at J; junction bases unmatched: 7.

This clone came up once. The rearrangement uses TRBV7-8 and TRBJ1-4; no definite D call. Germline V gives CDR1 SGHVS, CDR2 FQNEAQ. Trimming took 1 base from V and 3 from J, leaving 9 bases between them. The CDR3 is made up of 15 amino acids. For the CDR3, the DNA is TGTGCCAGCAGCTTAGTAGCCGGGGCTAATGAAAAACTGTTTTTT. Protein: CASSLVAGANEKLFF.

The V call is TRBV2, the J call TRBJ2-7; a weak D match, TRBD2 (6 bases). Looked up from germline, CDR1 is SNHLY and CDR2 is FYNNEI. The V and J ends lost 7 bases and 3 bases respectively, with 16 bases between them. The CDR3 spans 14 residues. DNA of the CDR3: TGTGCCAGCATTTCCGGGACTGGGAGCTACGAGCAGTACTTC. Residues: CASISGTGSYEQYF.

CDR3 DNA: TGCAGCGTTCTGACTAGCGGAGTCTACAATGAGCAGTTCTTC. Protein sequence: CSVLTSGVYNEQFF. The rearrangement joins TRBV29-1 to TRBJ2-1; TRBD2 matches at 9 bases. The germline gives CDR1 SQVTM, CDR2 ANQGSEA. V lost 5 bases to trimming and J lost 3 bases; unmatched junction nucleotides: 5. The CDR3 covers 14 residues.

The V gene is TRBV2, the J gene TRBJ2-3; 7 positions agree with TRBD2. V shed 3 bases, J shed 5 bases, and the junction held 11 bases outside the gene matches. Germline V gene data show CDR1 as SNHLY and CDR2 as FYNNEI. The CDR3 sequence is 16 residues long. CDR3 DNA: TGTGCCAGCAGTGACGAGGCGGGAGTCGGGATAGATACGCAGTATTTT. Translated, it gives CASSDEAGVGIDTQYF.